The entry that follows covers one T cell receptor beta chain sequence. No antigen is known for it. Per-nucleotide qualities are absent, and no much larger clonotype sits a single base away. Sample treatment or condition, as interpreted from the label and publication: randomized to nivolumab then ipilimumab (arm A) or the reverse (arm B). None of the patients in the trial had previously been given DNA-damaging chemotherapy. Samples came from patients with melanoma in CheckMate 064, a randomized, open-label phase II trial of sequential checkpoint blockade. Tumor TCR sequencing used genomic DNA from formalin-fixed paraffin-embedded (FFPE) tissue samples. Via the germline V gene (reference sequence), CDR1 is LNHDA and CDR2 SQIVND. V loses 4 bases, J loses 7 bases, and the germline ends lie 8 bases apart. The CDR3 runs 12 residues from the cysteine to the phenylalanine. Only the CDR3 DNA is retained, 36 bases long and in frame from the first base.

This entry belongs to a study of sequential checkpoint blockade in melanoma (dated by TCRdb to the late 2010s). About the full investigation: Patients were assigned by 1:1 randomization to either first-line nivolumab followed by ipilimumab (arm A) or ipilimumab followed by nivolumab (arm B). About 76% of the matched pre- and post-treatment tumor biopsy pairs came from the same lesion. For approximately 20 patients, matched tumor biopsies were taken both before treatment and at week 13, after single-agent nivolumab (arm A) or ipilimumab (arm B). DNA from over 75 pretreatment melanoma tumor samples was subjected to TCRbeta immunosequencing. Maintenance nivolumab was given following each of the two trial sequences. Overall study outcomes, separate from this receptor: The model for predicting response that combines TCR metrics with mutation burden needs to be validated in larger, independent patient cohorts. In the nivolumab-first arm (arm A), an association was found between pretreatment tumor TIL clonality and response (P = .04). Tumor T-cell fraction and clonality correlated with PD-L1 staining and CD8+ T-cell counts but not with mutational load. Achieving clinical benefit was about 30 times more likely for patients whose tumor T-cell fraction and clonality increased by week 13. Within-arm analyses of tumor T-cell fraction were limited by small sample sizes and reduced statistical power.

TCRbeta CDR3 regions were immunosequenced from genomic DNA with the immunoSEQ Assay. Genomic DNA was amplified by bias-controlled multiplex PCR before high-throughput sequencing. Processing in the source paper ran as follows. To quantify the absolute abundance of each unique TCRbeta CDR3 region, the sequences were collapsed and filtered. Clonality was defined as 1 minus Pielou's evenness and was calculated using productive rearrangements only. Tumor T-cell fraction was calculated by normalizing TCRbeta template counts to the amount of usable DNA, which was estimated from several housekeeping genes. A previously published method was used to identify clones whose frequencies were significantly greater in on-treatment samples than in baseline samples. Held by TCRdb, this immuneACCESS table contains in-frame sequences only and omits some clones. Under half of the omission traces to an unresolved V gene where checked; the cause of the rest is unknown. The V and J calls and the clone size are those of that table, but D and trimming were determined from the DNA. The sample profile shows about 2,900 clones; around 25% of them were found once. Around 10% of the sample belongs to the ten largest clones.

The starting material was tumor tissue (inferred from file names), obtained from a patient given nivolumab and ipilimumab in sequence. The sequence derives from a human donor with melanoma. The chain is made from TRBV19 and TRBJ2-1; the D gene is perhaps TRBD1, from 5 matching bases. The CDR3 corresponds to CASSTGMNEQFF. In nucleotides, the sequence is TGTGCCAGTAGTACAGGGATGAATGAGCAGTTCTTC.